These 8 T cell receptor beta chains originate from one sample sequenced in a study of human T cells and chemical hapten exposure. TCRdb recomputed calls from the RACE reads with MiXCR, one row per CDR3 protein. The sample shows 150,000 to 200,000 distinct CDR3 sequences, approximately 20% of them seen only once. The time point denotes: patch test 1, 2 weeks after DPC sensitization. Regarding treatment: therapeutic diphenylcyclopropenone sensitization with weekly scalp DPC. The input for sequencing was whole blood, taken in connection with sensitization to the hapten diphenylcyclopropenone (DPC). These TCRs come from a woman between 45 and 60 years old with alopecia areata. Some clones in this sample may be carry-over from other donors' samples.

The chain joins TRBV20-1 to TRBJ2-1; D unresolved. CDR1 is DFQATT and CDR2 is SNEGSKA in the germline V gene (reference sequence). This CDR3 has 12 amino acids. The ends were cut back, 4 bases at V and 5 bases at J, with 9 bases in the middle. The CDR3 spells CSATGDHNEQFF. In DNA form, the CDR3 reads TGCAGTGCTACTGGAGACCACAATGAGCAGTTCTTC.

This clonotype was detected a few times. The chain employs TRBV7-9 and TRBJ2-4; D perhaps matches TRBD2 (5 bases). From germline, CDR1 is SEHNR and CDR2 FQNEAQ (reference sequence). V was shortened by 3 bases and J by 5 bases, with 11 bases between the two germline ends. This CDR3 is 14 amino acids long. The CDR3 nucleotides read TGTGCCAGCAGCTTCCAACTAGACCAAAACATTCAGTACTTC. Protein sequence: CASSFQLDQNIQYF.

Only a few counts were recorded for this clonotype. The chain has TRBV2 and TRBJ1-4; no firm D call. The ends were cut back, 9 bases at V and 7 bases at J, with 6 bases in the middle. CDR1 is SNHLY and CDR2 is FYNNEI in the germline V gene. This CDR3 region has 10 residues. CDR3 coding DNA: TGTGCCAGTGTGGGTGAAAAACTGTTTTTT. Its translation: CASVGEKLFF.

The V call is TRBV7-2, the J call TRBJ2-2; tentative D call: TRBD2 (6 bases). The CDR3 has 15 residues. V lost 3 bases and J 4 bases, leaving 12 bases between the germline ends. Germline CDR1 and CDR2: SGHTA and FQGNSA. CDR3 in amino acids: CASSLYGSGTGELFF. The DNA of the CDR3 is TGTGCCAGCAGCTTGTACGGGAGCGGCACCGGGGAGCTGTTTTTT.

V usage is TRBV20-1 and J usage is TRBJ2-2; TRBD2 matches at 7 bases. Trimming at V came to 1 base and at J to 6 bases, leaving 2 bases not matched to a gene. The CDR3 has 13 amino acids. In germline, CDR1 is DFQATT, CDR2 SNEGSKA (reference sequence). The CDR3 loop is CSARGTSPGELFF. The DNA for the CDR3 is TGCAGTGCTAGAGGGACTAGTCCCGGGGAGCTGTTTTTT.

The chain recombines TRBV12-3 or TRBV12-4 with TRBJ2-3; TRBD1 aligns across 9 bases. Trimming removed 5 bases from V and 4 bases from J; junction bases left unmatched: 4. The CDR3 covers 14 residues. The CDR3 sequence is CASSLTGGADTQYF. The DNA of the CDR3 is TGTGCCAGCAGTCTCACAGGGGGCGCAGATACGCAGTATTTT.

This chain connects TRBV25-1 to TRBJ1-1; 11 nucleotides line up with TRBD1. J lost 0 bases, V lost 2 bases, and 5 bases had no gene match. From germline, CDR1 is MGHDK and CDR2 SYGVNS. The CDR3 has 17 amino acids. The CDR3 nucleotides are TGTGCCAGCAGTGAAAGAGGACAGGGGGCCATGAACACTGAAGCTTTCTTT. Encoded protein: CASSERGQGAMNTEAFF.

In its sample, this clonotype was seen a few times. The CDR3 sequence: CASMLQGASTDTQYF. The CDR3 DNA follows: TGTGCCAGTATGTTGCAGGGGGCCAGCACAGATACGCAGTATTTT. V gene TRBV19 combines with J gene TRBJ2-3, with TRBD1 identical over 8 bases. The V segment lost 7 bases and the J segment 0 bases; nucleotides outside the gene matches: 6. CDR1 is LNHDA and CDR2 is SQIVND in the germline V gene (reference sequence). This CDR3 region has 15 residues.